Described below is a single T cell receptor beta chain sequence and its context. Its antigen is still unknown. This specimen belongs to a study of brain metastases from non-small cell lung cancer. Study-wide results and limits: Paired brain metastases and primary tumors largely shared TCR repertoires. T-cell infiltration was lower in brain metastases than primaries (P < 0.001). T-cell clones appeared expanded in around 60% of brain metastases relative to matched primary tumors.

Measured with immunoSEQ multiplex PCR; TCRdb has only the in-frame clones, and not every one. The profile shows some 6,000 clones, around 84% of them singletons. Trimming removed 3 bases from V and 1 base from J, with 15 bases in between. This CDR3 is 15 amino acids long. Germline CDR1 is GTSNPN and CDR2 is SVGIG (reference sequence). The source material was primary lung tumor tissue. This TCR came from a donor older than 35 with non-small cell lung cancer. The chain has TRBV30 and TRBJ1-1, with a tentative D call TRBD1 (5 bases). CDR3 sequence (DNA): TGTGCCTGGAGCCGAGGGGCAGGAACGAACACTGAAGCTTTCTTT. Its protein is CAWSRGAGTNTEAFF.